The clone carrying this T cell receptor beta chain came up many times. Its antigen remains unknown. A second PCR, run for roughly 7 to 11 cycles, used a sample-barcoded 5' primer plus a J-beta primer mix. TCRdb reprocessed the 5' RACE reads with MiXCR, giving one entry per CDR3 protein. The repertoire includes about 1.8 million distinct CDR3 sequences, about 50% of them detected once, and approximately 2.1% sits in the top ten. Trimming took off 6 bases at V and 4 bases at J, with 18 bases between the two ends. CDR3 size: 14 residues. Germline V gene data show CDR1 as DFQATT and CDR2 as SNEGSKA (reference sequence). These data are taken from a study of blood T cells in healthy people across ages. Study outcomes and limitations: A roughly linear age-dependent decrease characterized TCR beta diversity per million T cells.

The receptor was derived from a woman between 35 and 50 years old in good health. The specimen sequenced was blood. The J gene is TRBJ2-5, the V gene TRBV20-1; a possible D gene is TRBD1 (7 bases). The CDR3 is CSAGGGTARETQYF. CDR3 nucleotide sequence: TGCAGTGCCGGAGGGGGCACCGCTAGAGAGACCCAGTACTTC.